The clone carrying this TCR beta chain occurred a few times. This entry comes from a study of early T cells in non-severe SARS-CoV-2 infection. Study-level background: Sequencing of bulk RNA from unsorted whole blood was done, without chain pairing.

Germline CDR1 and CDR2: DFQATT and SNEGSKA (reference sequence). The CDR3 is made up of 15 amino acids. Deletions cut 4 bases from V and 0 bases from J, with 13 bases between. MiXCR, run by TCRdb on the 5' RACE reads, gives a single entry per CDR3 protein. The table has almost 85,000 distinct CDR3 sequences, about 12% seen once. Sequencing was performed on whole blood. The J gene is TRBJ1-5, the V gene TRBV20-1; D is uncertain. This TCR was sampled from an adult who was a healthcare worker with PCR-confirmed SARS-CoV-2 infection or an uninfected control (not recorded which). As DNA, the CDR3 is TGCAGTGCTACGACCGATACCTATAGCAATCAGCCCCAGCATTTT. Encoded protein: CSATTDTYSNQPQHF.